This TCR beta chain is from a study of identical twins (dated by TCRdb to about 2016). With regard to the full study: The study deep-sequenced TCR alpha and beta repertoires from monozygotic twins, unrelated adults of various ages and cord blood to test whether fetal clonotypes persist. To rule out contamination, the twin experiments were replicated at different times with different library preparation protocols.

Library preparation used 5' RACE. The listed sequencing device is Illumina HiSeq 2000. Template switching introduced a universal primer binding site; the final cDNA contained a unique molecular identifier, enabling accurate counting of TCR cDNA molecules. First-strand cDNA for TCR alpha and beta chains was synthesized from specific primers in the conserved constant-segment region. To control for contamination, every cDNA library carried two barcodes: a SMART-Mk sample barcode plus Illumina barcodes. TruSeq adapter sequences along with Illumina sample barcodes were introduced in two successive PCR steps. Sequencing of the TCR alpha and beta cDNA libraries was done on the Illumina HiSeq platform using custom primers. Per the source publication's procedure: Raw reads were processed with MiGEC to extract unique molecular identifiers, and MiXCR was used to determine CDR3 positions. For each individual, recombination models were inferred using an EM algorithm with the repgenHMM and IGoR tools. The tcR package in R was used for shared clonotype analysis, with sharing normalized by the product of cloneset sizes. Out-of-frame nonproductive sequences were analyzed to study raw recombination free of thymic and clonal selection effects. Through fastp at Q25 and MiXCR, TCRdb rebuilt clones from the public reads, retaining in-frame beta chains. For every CDR3 protein sequence, its rows merge into one entry that carries the most common genes and DNA. The V and J calls follow TCRdb's processing rather than the paper's. The sample table shows just under 550,000 distinct CDR3 sequences, and 12% to 15% are seen once. 0.44% of the sample is taken by the ten largest.

Every donor in the study was a healthy Caucasian. The twin cohort comprised three pairs of female monozygotic twins, all aged roughly 18 to 30 years. Positive isolation kits from Invitrogen were used to isolate the CD4+ and CD8+ T cell populations. With respect to this clonotype: No antigen is known for it. The input lacks base qualities; no much larger clone sits a single base away.

The paper as a whole reports these results and caveats: Zero-insertion analyses could be partly confounded by invariant T cells such as MAIT and iNKT, although diverse VJ usage argued against such confounding for most clonotypes. Excess twin sharing in beta out-of-frame sequences was weaker because fewer shared sequences lowered the signal-to-noise ratio. Abundant cord blood beta clonotypes carried fewer insertions; young adult naive repertoires showed a weaker similar trend, while memory repertoires showed none. Compared with coincidental sharing between unrelated individuals, out-of-frame TCR alpha sequences shared between twins had an excess of sequences with low generation probability. Because the same donors could not be followed over many years, conclusions were based on cross-sectional statistical analysis. In monozygotic twins, recombination models systematically underestimated out-of-frame TCR alpha sharing, but the models matched the sharing seen between unrelated individuals.

The junction shows trimming of 6 bases on V and 2 bases on J, plus 10 bases between the germline ends. Via the germline V gene, CDR1 is MNHNS and CDR2 SASEGT. Its CDR3 holds 13 amino acids, cysteine through phenylalanine. The only DNA kept is the CDR3, 39 bases in frame from the first base. These data are also associated with another study on yellow fever vaccine responses in identical twins. Drawing on the second study: According to the authors, in identical twins the way T cells responded to vaccination appeared partly convergent and partly personalized. Focusing on identical twins, the study followed the T cell clones that responded to the vaccine, and did so with precision.

The receptor comes from a woman younger than 35 in good health. The sequenced sample consisted of CD4+ T cells sorted from blood. The chain uses TRBV6-1 and TRBJ1-1, with no reliable assignment of the D segment. The sequenced DNA: TGTGCCAGCAGACAACAGCCCAACACTGAAGCTTTCTTT. This encodes CASRQQPNTEAFF.